A selection of T cell receptor beta chains follows, all from one sample in a study of T-cell reconstitution after alpha-beta-depleted transplantation in children. TCRdb independently ran MiXCR on the PCR reads; one entry per CDR3 protein. This sample carries about 440,000 distinct CDR3 sequences, 43% of them seen once, and the ten largest clones take under 35%. The sequencing here drew on PBMCs, taken before TCRalphabeta/CD19-depleted stem cell transplant. Receptors originate from a girl aged 2 to 10 with aplastic anemia, due to receive a stem cell transplant. Both conserved end residues are part of each CDR3. The D gene is left open where the match is weak. For some rows the clone size is stated as once, few or many, or as a class when expanded; others skip it.

V	D	J	size	CDR3	DNA
TRBV20-1	TRBD2	TRBJ2-1	NA	CSAPPGTRANEQFF	TGCAGTGCGCCTCCCGGGACTAGAGCCAATGAGCAGTTCTTC
TRBV28	TRBD1	TRBJ2-7	NA	CASSSAIRQGVESPYEQYF	TGTGCCAGCAGTTCCGCGATCAGACAGGGTGTGGAATCCCCCTACGAGCAGTACTTC
TRBV19	NA	TRBJ2-2	once	CASGSGELFF	TGTGCCAGTGGTTCCGGGGAGCTGTTTTTT
TRBV5-6	TRBD1	TRBJ2-7	NA	CASRGTAFSYEQYF	TGTGCCAGCAGGGGGACAGCCTTTTCCTACGAGCAGTACTTC
TRBV6-1	TRBD1	TRBJ1-1	NA	CASSEQQGTSEAFF	TGTGCCAGCAGTGAACAACAGGGGACTTCTGAAGCTTTCTTT
TRBV6-5	NA	TRBJ2-2	many	CASSYTVLSGAANTGELFF	TGTGCCAGCAGTTACACGGTGCTGTCGGGCGCCGCGAACACCGGGGAGCTGTTTTTT
TRBV5-1	TRBD1	TRBJ1-2	many	CASSLGDRSNYGYTF	TGCGCCAGCAGCTTGGGGGACAGAAGTAACTATGGCTACACCTTC
TRBV12-3/TRBV12-4	NA	TRBJ1-1	many	CASSFGTRNTEAFF	TGTGCCAGCAGTTTTGGGACAAGGAACACTGAAGCTTTCTTT
TRBV20-1	NA	TRBJ2-6	once	CSASRANVLTF	TGCAGTGCTAGCCGGGCCAACGTCCTGACTTTC
TRBV5-1	TRBD2	TRBJ2-2	many	CASSLGLAGARRELFF	TGCGCCAGCAGCTTAGGACTAGCGGGAGCCCGGCGGGAGCTGTTTTTT
TRBV5-1	TRBD1	TRBJ1-4	NA	CASSLNGQGLNEKLFF	TGCGCCAGCAGCTTGAATGGACAGGGCCTTAATGAAAAACTGTTTTTT
TRBV14	TRBD1	TRBJ2-7	NA	CASGHGDRAHEQYF	TGTGCCAGCGGACACGGGGACAGGGCCCACGAGCAGTACTTC
TRBV27	TRBD1	TRBJ2-1	few	CASTNRGAGDEQFF	TGTGCCAGCACCAACAGGGGGGCAGGCGATGAGCAGTTCTTC
TRBV4-1	NA	TRBJ2-3	NA	CASSLGARRGPDTQYF	TGCGCCAGCAGCCTGGGGGCGAGACGCGGACCGGATACGCAGTATTTT
TRBV15	NA	TRBJ2-5	few	CATSRDATIRETQYF	TGTGCCACCAGCAGAGATGCCACTATCCGTGAGACCCAGTACTTC
TRBV20-1	NA	TRBJ2-7	NA	CSAVDSIRRYEQYF	TGCAGTGCTGTTGACTCTATTCGACGATACGAGCAGTACTTC
TRBV10-3	TRBD1	TRBJ1-4	once	CAISKDRAGLNEKLFF	TGTGCCATCAGTAAAGACAGGGCCGGACTTAATGAAAAACTGTTTTTT
TRBV25-1	TRBD1	TRBJ2-7	few	CASHGNRGSYEQYF	TGTGCCAGCCACGGGAACAGGGGATCATACGAGCAGTACTTC
TRBV7-3	TRBD1	TRBJ1-1	NA	CASSLQGQLMNTEAFF	TGTGCCAGCAGCTTACAGGGACAGCTAATGAACACTGAAGCTTTCTTT
TRBV5-1	NA	TRBJ2-7	many	CASSLGDSSSYEQYF	TGCGCCAGCAGCTTGGGCGACTCGAGCTCCTACGAGCAGTACTTC
TRBV28	NA	TRBJ2-7	NA	CASTPSAGRQVYEQYF	TGTGCCAGCACTCCCTCGGCGGGAAGACAAGTCTACGAGCAGTACTTC
TRBV29-1	NA	TRBJ2-3	NA	CSVGQFGSTDTQYF	TGCAGCGTTGGACAGTTTGGTAGCACAGATACGCAGTATTTT
TRBV20-1	NA	TRBJ2-1	few	CSVNSVSDYNEQFF	TGCAGTGTGAATAGCGTTAGTGACTACAATGAGCAGTTCTTC
TRBV6-1	TRBD2	TRBJ2-7	NA	CASTRGLAGYGEQYF	TGTGCCAGCACTAGAGGACTAGCGGGATATGGCGAGCAGTACTTC
TRBV11-2	NA	TRBJ1-1	NA	CASSLVSQALANTEAFF	TGTGCCAGCAGCTTAGTGTCGCAAGCCCTAGCGAACACTGAAGCTTTCTTT
TRBV30	NA	TRBJ2-7	few	CAWSVLGAQEQYF	TGTGCCTGGAGTGTACTAGGGGCTCAGGAGCAGTACTTC
TRBV6-6	NA	TRBJ2-4	many	CASSYSDLRGIQYF	TGTGCCAGCAGTTACTCTGACCTCAGGGGCATTCAGTACTTC
TRBV30	TRBD2	TRBJ2-7	NA	CAWWEGRAINEQYF	TGTGCCTGGTGGGAGGGCAGGGCGATTAACGAGCAGTACTTC
TRBV20-1	TRBD1	TRBJ1-1	few	CSARHGQGGKAFF	TGCAGTGCTAGACATGGACAGGGCGGAAAAGCTTTCTTT
TRBV12-3/TRBV12-4	TRBD2	TRBJ2-3	NA	CASSRTSGLSTDTQYF	TGTGCCAGCAGTAGGACTAGCGGGCTAAGCACAGATACGCAGTATTTT
TRBV6-5	NA	TRBJ2-7	NA	CASSYLSSYEQYF	TGTGCCAGCAGTTACTTGAGCTCCTACGAGCAGTACTTC
TRBV4-1	TRBD2	TRBJ2-5	NA	CASSQATSGGEGETQYF	TGCGCCAGCAGCCAAGCGACTAGCGGGGGGGAGGGGGAGACCCAGTACTTC
TRBV14	NA	TRBJ1-3	many	CASSSQVHSGNTIYF	TGTGCCAGCAGCTCACAGGTGCACTCTGGAAACACCATATATTTT
TRBV11-2	NA	TRBJ1-3	few	CASSLIMGNTIYF	TGTGCCAGCAGCCTCATAATGGGAAACACCATATATTTT
TRBV20-1	NA	TRBJ2-3	NA	CSARAQAWGTDTQYF	TGCAGTGCTAGAGCTCAGGCCTGGGGCACAGATACGCAGTATTTT
TRBV18	TRBD2	TRBJ2-1	NA	CASTTSGGYNEQFF	TGTGCCAGCACGACTAGCGGGGGTTACAATGAGCAGTTCTTC
TRBV20-1	NA	TRBJ2-5	NA	CSAKTAQETQYF	TGCAGTGCCAAGACTGCCCAAGAGACCCAGTACTTC
TRBV10-3	NA	TRBJ2-3	NA	CAISESPGGTDTQYF	TGTGCCATCAGTGAGTCGCCGGGGGGCACAGATACGCAGTATTTT
TRBV20-1	TRBD1	TRBJ1-6	few	CSAGNGQGGSPLHF	TGCAGTGCTGGGAACGGACAGGGCGGTTCACCCCTCCACTTT
TRBV5-1	NA	TRBJ1-1	NA	CASSFEGRGMNTQAFF	TGCGCCAGCAGCTTTGAGGGGCGAGGAATGAACACTCAAGCTTTCTTT
TRBV29-1	NA	TRBJ2-5	NA	CSAGEGTQYF	TGCAGCGCTGGAGAAGGGACCCAGTACTTC
TRBV7-2	TRBD2	TRBJ2-7	few	CASSTSGTSGYEQYF	TGTGCCAGCAGCACCTCCGGGACTAGCGGCTACGAGCAGTACTTC
TRBV29-1	TRBD1	TRBJ2-7	many	CSVLMTGYFSYEQYF	TGCAGCGTACTGATGACAGGGTACTTCTCCTACGAGCAGTACTTC
TRBV6-5	TRBD2	TRBJ2-1	few	CASSSTVLAGRPNEQFF	TGTGCCAGCAGTTCCACAGTTCTAGCGGGACGTCCGAATGAGCAGTTCTTC
TRBV20-1	NA	TRBJ1-1	NA	CSARDQGTGNTEAFF	TGCAGTGCTAGAGATCAGGGGACTGGGAACACTGAAGCTTTCTTT